The next 15 T cell receptor beta chains were all read from a single sample in a study of Tregs in tolerant kidney transplant recipients. Assay: immunoSEQ multiplex PCR; the TCRdb copy retains only in-frame clones and omits some. The data contain about 120,000 clones, roughly 93% of them seen just once; the ten biggest clones take up roughly 0.63%. The sequenced sample consisted of CD4+ T cells from blood. The receptor set was obtained from a human donor in good health.

J is TRBJ2-1 and V is TRBV6-1; perhaps TRBD1 as D (5 bases). CDR3 length: 13 residues. Germline V gene data show CDR1 as MNHNS and CDR2 as SASEGT. V lost 6 bases and J lost 5, with 11 bases in between. CDR3 coding DNA: TGTGCCAGCAGACAACAGGTAAACAATGAGCAGTTCTTC. As protein: CASRQQVNNEQFF.

The gene calls are TRBV11-2 and TRBJ2-3, with D perhaps matching TRBD1 (6 bases). This CDR3 is built from 19 residues. Per the germline V gene, CDR1 is SGHAT and CDR2 is FQNNGV. V was trimmed by 1 base and J by 2 bases, leaving 22 bases between them. CDR3 sequence: CASSLVTLGQPTFTDTQYF. In nucleotides, the CDR3 is TGTGCCAGCAGCTTAGTTACTTTAGGACAGCCAACTTTCACAGATACGCAGTATTTT.

Details on this clone: This sample includes further DNA sequences coding for the same CDR3. The CDR3: CASSLVTPDTQYF. CDR3 nucleotide sequence: TGCGCCAGCAGCCTGGTTACCCCAGATACGCAGTATTTT. V usage is TRBV5-1 and J usage is TRBJ2-3; D unclear. CDR3 size: 13 residues. The germline gives CDR1 SGHRS, CDR2 YFSETQ. V dropped 4 bases and J dropped 4 bases, with 10 bases sitting between them.

This chain uses TRBV5-1 with TRBJ2-5; no firm D call. The CDR3 extends over 15 amino acids. CDR1 and CDR2 (germline): SGHRS, YFSETQ. The V gene lost 0 bases and the J gene lost 3 bases, with 12 bases spanning the gap. The CDR3 here is CASSLANIVEETQYF. The CDR3 bases are TGCGCCAGCAGCTTGGCTAATATAGTAGAAGAGACCCAGTACTTC.

This chain links TRBV9 with TRBJ2-7; TRBD1 matches at 8 bases. J was trimmed by 1 base and V by 4 bases; bases with no gene match: 10. CDR1 is SGDLS, CDR2 YYNGEE, per germline. The CDR3 contains 16 residues. This CDR3 reads CASSPRSGQGSYEQYF. CDR3 nucleotide sequence: TGTGCCAGCAGCCCCCGGTCAGGACAGGGTTCCTACGAGCAGTACTTC.

The rearrangement uses TRBV5-1 and TRBJ2-2, with 11 bases matching TRBD2. V lost 6 bases, J lost 5 bases, and 6 bases stayed unmatched. The CDR3 sequence is 15 residues long. The germline CDR1 and CDR2 sequences are SGHRS and YFSETQ. The CDR3 region has the DNA TGCGCCAGCACTCTAGCGGGAGGCTATACCGGGGAGCTGTTTTTT. It codes for CASTLAGGYTGELFF.

The chain carries TRBV5-1 and TRBJ2-2, with 9 bases fitting TRBD2. The CDR3 length is 16 residues. Germline CDR1 is SGHRS and CDR2 is YFSETQ. J gave up 3 bases and V 5 bases, and 8 bases lay outside the gene matches. DNA of the CDR3: TGCGCCAGCAGTGACGGAGCTAGCGGGGACACCGGGGAGCTGTTTTTT. As protein: CASSDGASGDTGELFF.

The chain couples TRBV5-1 to TRBJ1-2; weak D call: TRBD1 (6 bases). The CDR3 has 14 residues. Trimming pared 0 bases from V and 2 bases from J, leaving 8 bases between. From germline, CDR1 is SGHRS and CDR2 YFSETQ. The DNA of the CDR3 is TGCGCCAGCAGCTTGGGTGACAGGAACTATGGCTACACCTTC. Residues: CASSLGDRNYGYTF.

The chain recombines TRBV5-1 with TRBJ2-1, with 8 bases identical to TRBD2. This CDR3 is 16 amino acids long. The germline V gene has CDR1 SGHRS and CDR2 YFSETQ. Germline trimming cut 2 bases from V and 4 bases from J; bases unmatched to any gene: 8. The CDR3 DNA reads TGCGCCAGCAGCTTCCGGCGGGGGGAGACATACAATGAGCAGTTCTTC. Encoded protein: CASSFRRGETYNEQFF.

This clone came up once. The chain joins TRBV7-2 to TRBJ1-1, with D possibly TRBD1 on 6 matching bases. The CDR3 is made up of 14 amino acids. Germline V CDR1 and CDR2: SGHTA, FQGNSA. V lost 5 bases to trimming and J lost 4 bases, with 14 bases between them. CDR3: CASSRGGESTEAFF. The CDR3 nucleotides are TGTGCCAGCAGCCGGGGGGGCGAGAGCACTGAAGCTTTCTTT.

This chain joins TRBV11-2 and TRBJ2-3; the D is unclear. The V end was cut by 0 bases, the J end by 6 bases, with 7 bases between. In germline, CDR1 is SGHAT, CDR2 FQNNGV. The CDR3 is 13 amino acids. The CDR3 DNA reads TGTGCCAGCAGCTTAGATCGGCTTGATACGCAGTATTTT. This gives the protein CASSLDRLDTQYF.

The chain uses TRBV15 and TRBJ1-5, with a tentative D call TRBD1 (6 bases). The length of the CDR3 is 15 residues. Per the germline V gene, CDR1 is LNHNV and CDR2 is YYDKDF (reference sequence). The V and J ends lost 8 bases and 3 bases respectively, with 17 bases between them. CDR3 loop: CATQKGGQFNQPQHF. The CDR3 nucleotides read TGTGCCACCCAGAAGGGCGGACAGTTCAATCAGCCCCAGCATTTT.

The chain recombines TRBV7-9 with TRBJ1-4, with TRBD1 as a possible D gene (6 bases). V was cut by 4 bases and J by 0 bases, with 6 bases left in between. The CDR3 consists of 14 residues. Per germline, CDR1 SEHNR and CDR2 FQNEAQ (reference sequence). DNA of the CDR3: TGTGCCAGCAGCTCAGGGGCAACTAATGAAAAACTGTTTTTT. Its protein product is CASSSGATNEKLFF.

The J gene is TRBJ1-5, the V gene TRBV5-1; D not resolved. Trimming took off 2 bases at V and 8 bases at J, with 17 bases between the two ends. CDR1 is SGHRS and CDR2 is YFSETQ in the germline V gene. The CDR3 sequence is 15 residues long. For the CDR3, the DNA is TGCGCCAGCAGCTTTCGGGGATCTAACAGTGAGCCCCAGCATTTT. Protein product: CASSFRGSNSEPQHF.

Only one count was recorded for this clone. At one end, the junction sequence differs from germline, possibly due to a read error. The J gene is TRBJ2-7, the V gene TRBV6-1, with 15 nucleotides matching TRBD2. In germline, CDR1 is MNHNS, CDR2 SASEGT. The length of the CDR3 is 17 residues. The CDR3 DNA sequence: TGTGCCATCAGTGACCCGGGGACTAGCGGGAGGAAATACGAGCAGTACTTC. It codes for CAISDPGTSGRKYEQYF.